This T cell receptor beta chain was found in a study of radiotherapy plus CTLA-4 blockade in lung cancer. V lost 3 bases and J lost 3; bases outside the gene matches: 5. This CDR3 is built from 14 residues. In germline, CDR1 is SGHTA, CDR2 FQGNSA. Sequenced by immunoSEQ multiplex PCR; TCRdb stores in-frame clones only, minus some. The profile covers roughly 120,000 clones, with about four fifths appearing a single time and roughly 5% taken by the ten largest. This clone showed up just once. This chain connects TRBV7-2 to TRBJ2-7; TRBD1 aligns across 7 bases. The specimen comprised peripheral blood, sampled from a patient treated with radiotherapy plus ipilimumab. This clonotype was sampled from a human donor with non-small cell lung cancer who had a partial response to radiotherapy plus ipilimumab. The CDR3 region has the DNA TGTGCCAGCAGCTTCCGGGACAGTGGCTACGAGCAGTACTTC. Translated: CASSFRDSGYEQYF.